The 8 T cell receptor beta chains listed next were all sequenced from one sample in a study of siplizumab effects on memory and regulatory T cells. Measured with immunoSEQ multiplex PCR; TCRdb has only the in-frame clones, and not every one. The repertoire holds about 120,000 clones, with approximately 94% as singletons. The specimen sequenced was non-Treg CD4+ T cells sorted from blood. These receptors were collected from a human donor in good health.

The rearrangement links TRBV5-6 to TRBJ1-2; unclear D gene. V shed 1 base and J shed 6 bases, with 13 bases lying between them. The CDR3 extends over 14 amino acids. The germline V gene has CDR1 SGHDT and CDR2 YYEEEE. CDR3 nucleotides: TGTGCCAGCAGCTTGCCCCACGCGTTAGATGGCTACACCTTC. Translating it yields CASSLPHALDGYTF.

This clone was recorded a few times. CDR3 protein: CASSGGGSRTYNEQFF. In DNA form, the CDR3 reads TGTGCCAGCAGCGGGGGAGGGAGCAGAACCTACAATGAGCAGTTCTTC. The rearrangement uses TRBV9 and TRBJ2-1, with TRBD2 identical over 7 bases. Trimming at V came to 3 bases and at J to 2 bases, leaving 8 bases not matched to a gene. The CDR3 spans 16 residues. CDR1 and CDR2 from the germline V gene are SGDLS and YYNGEE. Based on the CDR3 plus reference TRBV9 and TRBJ2-1, the full variable domain is DSGVTQTPKHLITATGQRVTLRCSPRSGDLSVYWYQQSLDQGLQFLIQYYNGEERAKGNILERFSAQQFPDLHSELNLSSLELGDSALYFCASSGGGSRTYNEQFFGPGTRLTVL.

Remarks on this clone: The same CDR3 is also encoded by other DNA sequences in this sample. This sequence joins TRBV12-5 and TRBJ2-5; D ambiguous. Germline lookup yields CDR1 LGHNT and CDR2 FRNRAP. The CDR3 covers 11 residues. V gave up 3 bases and J gave up 5 bases, with 4 bases separating them. This CDR3 reads CASGLGETQYF. The CDR3, as DNA: TGTGCTAGTGGTTTAGGGGAGACCCAGTACTTC.

The chain uses TRBV7-9 and TRBJ1-5; D perhaps matches TRBD1 (6 bases). Trimming took off 5 bases at V and 0 bases at J, with 11 bases between the two ends. The germline CDR1 and CDR2 sequences are SEHNR and FQNEAQ (reference sequence). The CDR3 is 15 amino acids. CDR3 sequence: CASSRTGNSNQPQHF. For the CDR3, the DNA is TGTGCCAGCAGCCGTACAGGGAATAGCAATCAGCCCCAGCATTTT.

J is TRBJ2-5 and V is TRBV4-1; D remains unclear. Germline CDR1 reads MGHRA; CDR2 reads YSYEKL. V was pared by 0 bases and J by 2 bases, with 7 bases between. There are 14 residues in the CDR3. The CDR3 sequence: CASSQDDPQETQYF. The CDR3 DNA reads as TGCGCCAGCAGCCAAGATGACCCACAAGAGACCCAGTACTTC.

The genes are TRBV6-5 and TRBJ2-1, with TRBD2 matching 9 bases. This CDR3 region has 16 residues. After removal of 2 bases from V and 4 bases from J, the junction contained 6 bases not matched to a gene. Germline V CDR1 and CDR2: MNHEY, SVGAGI. For the CDR3, the DNA is TGTGCCAGCAGTTACGTGGCGGGAGGGTCATACAATGAGCAGTTCTTC. Translation: CASSYVAGGSYNEQFF.

The V call is TRBV15, the J call TRBJ2-1; 9 positions agree with TRBD2. Germline lookup yields CDR1 LNHNV and CDR2 YYDKDF (reference sequence). J gave up 6 bases and V 1 base, and 4 bases lay outside the gene matches. The CDR3 runs 15 residues. The CDR3 protein is CATSRGRGGANEQFF. DNA for the CDR3: TGTGCCACCAGCAGAGGACGCGGGGGGGCCAATGAGCAGTTCTTC. The variable domain in full, with the rest retrieved from reference TRBV15 and TRBJ2-1, is DAMVIQNPRYQVTQFGKPVTLSCSQTLNHNVMYWYQQKSSQAPKLLFHYYDKDFNNEADTPDNFQSRRPNTSFCFLDIRSPGLGDTAMYLCATSRGRGGANEQFFGPGTRLTVL.

V and J are TRBV7-8 and TRBJ2-1; TRBD2 agrees at 8 bases. The germline gives CDR1 SGHVS, CDR2 FQNEAQ. Trimming took 4 bases from V and 5 from J; bases not matched to a gene: 13. The CDR3 contains 17 residues. The DNA of the CDR3 is TGTGCCAGCAGCTCCCACTGGCGGCGGGGGGACCACAATGAGCAGTTCTTC. Protein: CASSSHWRRGDHNEQFF.